This TCR beta chain was sequenced in a study of beta chain features in type 1 diabetes. Trimming stripped 6 bases from V and 6 bases from J, with 18 bases between. Germline V CDR1 and CDR2: ENHRY, SYGVKD. The length of the CDR3 is 14 residues. Notes on this clone: The antigen is not known.

Study-level findings and limits: Among patients with Type 1 diabetes, TCRB CDR3s were moderately but significantly shorter in every one of the four CD4+ subsets.

Expressed TCRB transcripts got sequenced, as all isolated RNA was reverse transcribed. Profiling relied on immunoSEQ multiplex PCR, and the TCRdb table lists in-frame clones only, not all of them. The table lists 970,000 or so clones, 17% of them singletons. The chain has TRBV10-3 and TRBJ2-7; D gene unclear. This TCR was sampled from a woman in her late teens or twenties in good health. Sequenced input: naive CD4+ T cells from blood. Here the CDR3 DNA reads TGTGCCATCAGATTAGGCGAAGAGGTCGCCGAGCAGTACTTC. The encoded protein is CAIRLGEEVAEQYF.